A single sample gave rise to the 24 T cell receptor beta chains below, sequenced in a study of glioma-infiltrating T cells listed by TCRdb under 2016. TCRdb records Illumina MiSeq as the sequencer. TCR alpha and beta CDR3 regions were amplified with the iRepertoire nested amplicon-rescue multiplex PCR (arm-PCR) platform from RNA. TCRdb passed the public sequencing reads through fastp at Q25 and MiXCR, retaining productive beta sequences. Merged by CDR3 protein, the rows form single entries marked with the most common genes and DNA. This sample lists roughly 120,000 distinct CDR3 sequences; roughly 23% were detected once. In total, the top ten clones hold 15% of the sample. Input material: glioma tissue, nonneoplastic brain tissue, or PBMCs (not recorded which). The receptors come from a human donor with low-grade glioma or glioblastoma, undergoing nonglioma brain surgery, or in good health (not recorded which).

Worth noting for this clonotype: The junction departs from germline at one end; a sequencing error may be responsible. For the CDR3, the DNA is TGTGCCAGCAGTGCCATTGGACTAGCGGGTTTCACGGGGGAGCTGTCTTTT. Residues: CASSAIGLAGFTGELSF. The V and J genes are TRBV6-1 and TRBJ2-2; 11 bases agree with TRBD2. This CDR3 comprises 17 residues. CDR1 and CDR2 from the germline V gene are MNHNS and SASEGT.

This clonotype has at least ten counts. The chain is built from TRBV20-1 and TRBJ1-4, with a possible D match to TRBD1 (5 bases). Trimming removed 0 bases from V and 6 bases from J, with 14 bases in between. Per germline, CDR1 DFQATT and CDR2 SNEGSKA (reference sequence). This CDR3 is 15 amino acids long. CDR3 protein: CSARDRGRFDEKLFF. In nucleotides, the CDR3 is TGCAGTGCTAGAGATCGGGGCAGATTTGATGAAAAACTGTTTTTT.

The V and J genes are TRBV7-2 and TRBJ2-3; 8 bases line up with TRBD1. Unmatched junction bases numbered 15, after V lost 7 bases and J lost 6 bases. This CDR3 is 16 amino acids long. Germline V gives CDR1 SGHTA, CDR2 FQGNSA. The CDR3 is CASNVVGTGSLDTQYF. As DNA, the CDR3 is TGTGCCAGCAACGTCGTAGGGACAGGCAGTTTGGATACGCAGTATTTT.

The chain has TRBV11-2 and TRBJ2-4; D not resolved. There are 12 residues in the CDR3. Trimming removed 5 bases at V and 8 bases at J, with 10 bases between. CDR1 and CDR2 (germline): SGHAT, FQNNGV. CDR3 sequence: CASSLNLDIQYF. In DNA form, the CDR3 reads TGTGCCAGCAGCCTCAACTTGGACATTCAGTACTTC. The full variable domain, rest sourced from reference TRBV11-2 and TRBJ2-4, is EAGVAQSPRYKIIEKRQSVAFWCNPISGHATLYWYQQILGQGPKLLIQFQNNGVVDDSQLPKDRFSAERLKGVDSTLKIQPAKLEDSAVYLCASSLNLDIQYFGAGTRLSVL.

This clonotype occurred many times. The chain recombines TRBV7-2 with TRBJ1-5; D might be TRBD1 (6 bases). CDR3 size: 15 residues. In germline, CDR1 is SGHTA, CDR2 FQGNSA. Trimming left V 5 bases short and J 2 bases short, with 13 bases between. Here the CDR3 reads CASSRQAQGNQPQHF. The CDR3 bases are TGTGCCAGCAGCAGACAGGCCCAGGGCAATCAGCCCCAGCATTTT.

Concerning this clonotype itself: One base away lies a much larger clone, so this may be a sequencing read error. DNA of the CDR3: TGTGCCACCGATAGCGGGAGGGGCAATGAGCAGTACTTC. Protein: CATDSGRGNEQYF. The rearrangement uses TRBV25-1 and TRBJ2-7, with 11 nucleotides matching TRBD2. There are 13 residues in the CDR3. Germline lookup yields CDR1 MGHDK and CDR2 SYGVNS. Trimming at V came to 10 bases and at J to 7 bases, leaving 9 bases not matched to a gene.

This clonotype was recorded a few times. The rearrangement joins TRBV29-1 to TRBJ1-2, with D unclear. CDR3 size: 14 residues. V lost 3 bases and J lost 0, with 11 bases in between. Germline V lookup: CDR1 SQVTM, CDR2 ANQGSEA. The DNA for the CDR3 is TGCAGCGTTGATCCAGGCTCTACTAACTATGGCTACACCTTC. Amino acids: CSVDPGSTNYGYTF.

This chain joins TRBV29-1 and TRBJ2-7; the D is unclear. Trimming removed 1 base at V and 7 bases at J, with 17 bases between. CDR3 length equals 14 residues. CDR1 and CDR2 from the germline V gene are SQVTM and ANQGSEA. Here the CDR3 DNA reads TGCAGCGTTGAAGGTAGCCCGTCAAGCAAAGAGCAGTACTTC. This gives the protein CSVEGSPSSKEQYF.

This clonotype was counted many times. This chain joins TRBV6-6 and TRBJ2-3; possibly TRBD2 for D (5 bases). Trimming stripped 0 bases from V and 2 bases from J, with 24 bases between. CDR3 length equals 20 residues. Germline loops: CDR1 MNHNY, CDR2 SVGAGI (reference sequence). The CDR3: CASSYSVTSLAGLVTDTQYF. The CDR3 region has the DNA TGTGCCAGCAGTTACTCGGTTACGTCTCTGGCGGGTCTCGTCACAGATACGCAGTATTTT.

There are many counts of this clonotype. The rearrangement uses TRBV18 and TRBJ2-5; no firm D call. This CDR3 contains 11 residues. Between the trimmed V and J ends, which lost 8 bases and 2 bases, there was a span of 6 bases. Looked up from germline, CDR1 is KGHSH and CDR2 is LQKENI. In nucleotides, the CDR3 is TGTGCCAGCAGCCCTCAAGAGACCCAGTACTTC. Translating gives CASSPQETQYF.

This clonotype was seen a handful of times. The junction departs from the called germline gene at one end, perhaps through a read error. The V call is TRBV29-1, the J call TRBJ2-1; D remains unclear. There are 13 residues in the CDR3. Germline V gives CDR1 SQVTM, CDR2 ANQGSEA. In DNA, the CDR3 is TGCAGCGTTTCGCCTACTACCTACAATGTGCAGTTCTTC. Its translation is CSVSPTTYNVQFF.

Ten or more counts support this clonotype. CDR3 protein: CASSQDTDRAIVRGYTF. DNA of the CDR3: TGCGCCAGCAGCCAAGATACTGACAGGGCTATAGTACGTGGCTACACCTTC. The genes are TRBV4-3 and TRBJ1-2, with TRBD1 identical over 7 bases. The CDR3 runs to 17 residues. From germline, CDR1 is LGHNA and CDR2 YSLEER. V trimming: 0 bases; J trimming: 7 bases; junction bases outside the gene matches: 14.

This clonotype was seen more than once but under ten times. The chain joins TRBV7-2 to TRBJ2-5; 8 nucleotides agree with TRBD2. Germline assignment: CDR1 SGHTA and CDR2 FQGNSA. There are 14 residues in the CDR3. V trimming: 4 bases; J trimming: 2 bases; junction bases outside the gene matches: 3. The CDR3 DNA sequence: TGTGCCAGCAGCTCCACTAGCGGACAAGAGACCCAGTACTTC. The encoded protein is CASSSTSGQETQYF.

In its sample, this clonotype was seen many times. The DNA of the CDR3 is TGTGCCAGCAGTGAGGGTCAGGCTAGCAATCAGCCCCAGCATTTT. Translation gives CASSEGQASNQPQHF. This chain joins TRBV2 and TRBJ1-5; unclear D gene. Germline CDR1 reads SNHLY; CDR2 reads FYNNEI. Trimming cost V 3 bases and J 0 bases, with 9 bases left between them. The CDR3 is 15 amino acids.

Note on this clonotype: At one end the junction does not follow the germline gene, possibly because of a read error. This chain joins TRBV4-1 and TRBJ2-3; 7 positions match TRBD2. Germline CDR1 reads MGHRA; CDR2 reads YSYEKL. CDR3 length equals 14 residues. CDR3 nucleotide sequence: TGCGCCAACAGCGGGGACCAGGGCAGAGACACGCAGTATTTT. Its translation: CANSGDQGRDTQYF.

This clonotype was seen a few times. The chain uses TRBV4-3 and TRBJ1-5, with 12 bases lining up with TRBD1. Germline loops: CDR1 LGHNA, CDR2 YSLEER. This CDR3 comprises 16 residues. V trimming: 3 bases; J trimming: 6 bases; junction bases outside the gene matches: 6. As DNA, the CDR3 is TGCGCCAGCAGCCAGATCCGGGACAGGGGGCTTCAGCCCCAGCATTTT. It encodes CASSQIRDRGLQPQHF.

This clonotype was seen at least ten times. The chain combines TRBV28 with TRBJ1-5, with D uncertain. Between the trimmed V and J ends, which lost 7 bases and 4 bases, there was a span of 8 bases. Per the germline V gene, CDR1 is MDHEN and CDR2 is SYDVKM. The CDR3 has 12 residues. CDR3 amino acids: CASNLWNQPQHF. CDR3 nucleotides: TGTGCCAGCAACCTATGGAATCAGCCCCAGCATTTT.

This clonotype was seen just once. The V call is TRBV2, the J call TRBJ2-2; no firm D call. The CDR3 has 14 residues. With 3 bases removed from V and 8 bases from J, the gap between germline ends came to 13 bases. Germline CDR1 SNHLY, CDR2 FYNNEI. CDR3 sequence reads: CASSDVYARGELFF. As DNA, the CDR3 is TGTGCCAGCAGTGATGTGTACGCTCGGGGGGAGCTGTTTTTT.

The sample holds many counts of this clonotype. The chain recombines TRBV19 with TRBJ1-2, with D perhaps TRBD1 (5 bases). CDR3 length: 15 amino acids. CDR1 is LNHDA and CDR2 is SQIVND in the germline V gene (reference sequence). Trimming removed 2 bases from V and 6 bases from J, with 16 bases in between. The chain's CDR3 is CASSIKKGTSNGYTF. The CDR3 region has the DNA TGTGCCAGTAGTATAAAGAAAGGGACTTCAAATGGCTACACCTTC.

This clonotype has ten or more counts. This sequence joins TRBV7-2 and TRBJ1-5, with D unclear. CDR3 length: 13 residues. Per germline, CDR1 SGHTA and CDR2 FQGNSA. V was clipped by 1 base and J by 5 bases, with 6 bases between them. The CDR3 coding sequence is TGTGCCAGCAGCTTAGTGGGTGATCAGCCCCAGCATTTT. This codes for CASSLVGDQPQHF.

Ten or more counts support this clonotype. V usage is TRBV14 and J usage is TRBJ2-3; TRBD2 is a possible D gene (5 bases). This CDR3 has 18 amino acids. V lost 2 bases and J 2 bases, leaving 20 bases between the germline ends. Germline CDR1 and CDR2: SGHDN and FVKESK. The CDR3, as DNA: TGTGCCAGCAGCCAAAAGGCTACCTTCGCCCGGGACACAGATACGCAGTATTTT. This gives the protein CASSQKATFARDTDTQYF.

This clonotype was detected ten times or more. The chain is built from TRBV27 and TRBJ2-3, with TRBD2 identical over 8 bases. CDR1 is MNHEY and CDR2 is SMNVEV in the germline V gene (reference sequence). V lost 6 bases to trimming and J lost 2 bases; unmatched junction nucleotides: 7. The CDR3 spans 15 residues. DNA of the CDR3: TGTGCCAGCAGGCGTAGCGGGGCGTACACAGATACGCAGTATTTT. Protein product: CASRRSGAYTDTQYF.

This clonotype came up a few times. The chain carries TRBV5-5 and TRBJ2-5, with 8 bases aligning to TRBD1. Germline CDR1 and CDR2: SGHKS and YYEKEE (reference sequence). The CDR3 sequence is 15 residues long. J lost 0 bases, V lost 4 bases, and 5 bases had no gene match. In DNA, the CDR3 is TGTGCCAGCAGCCCAGGGACAGGTTACCAAGAGACCCAGTACTTC. Amino acid sequence: CASSPGTGYQETQYF.

This clonotype came up many times. The chain carries TRBV4-3 and TRBJ2-7; 11 bases agree with TRBD2. V lost 3 bases, J lost 2 bases, and 3 bases stayed unmatched. Germline assignment: CDR1 LGHNA and CDR2 YSLEER. The CDR3 spans 15 residues. The CDR3, as DNA: TGCGCCAGCAGCCAGGGACTAGCGGCGACCTACGAGCAGTACTTC. It yields the protein CASSQGLAATYEQYF.